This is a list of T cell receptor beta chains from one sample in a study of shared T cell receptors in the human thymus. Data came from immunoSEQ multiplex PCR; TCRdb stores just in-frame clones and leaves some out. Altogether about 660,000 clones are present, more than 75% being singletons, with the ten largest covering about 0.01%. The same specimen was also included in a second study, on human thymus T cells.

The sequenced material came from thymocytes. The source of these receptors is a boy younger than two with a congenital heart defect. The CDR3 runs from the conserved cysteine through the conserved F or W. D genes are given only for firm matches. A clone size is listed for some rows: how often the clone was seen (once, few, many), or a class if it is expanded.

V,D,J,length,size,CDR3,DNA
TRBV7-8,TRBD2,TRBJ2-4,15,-,CASSSLAGAKNIQYF,TGTGCCAGCAGCTCCTTAGCGGGAGCCAAAAACATTCAGTACTTC
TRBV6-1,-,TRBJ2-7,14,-,CASRLGRETYEQYF,TGTGCCAGCAGGTTGGGGCGGGAAACCTACGAGCAGTACTTC
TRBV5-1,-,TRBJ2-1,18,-,CASSFRGARLIGRNEQFF,TGCGCCAGCAGCTTCAGGGGGGCGCGACTTATCGGGCGCAATGAGCAGTTCTTC
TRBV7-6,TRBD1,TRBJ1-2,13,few,CASSSTGNYGYTF,TGTGCCAGCAGCTCGACAGGGAACTATGGCTACACCTTC
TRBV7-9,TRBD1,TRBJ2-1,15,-,CASSPPDRGRVEQFF,TGTGCCAGCAGCCCGCCGGACAGGGGGCGGGTTGAGCAGTTCTTC
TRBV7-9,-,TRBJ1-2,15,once,CASSPCWRANYGYTF,TGTGCCAGCAGCCCCTGCTGGAGGGCTAACTATGGCTACACCTTC
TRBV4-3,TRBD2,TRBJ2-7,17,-,CASSQDLASGRSYEQYF,TGCGCCAGCAGCCAAGATCTGGCTAGCGGGAGGAGCTACGAGCAGTACTTC
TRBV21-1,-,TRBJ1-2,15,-,CASSKVGEGGRGYTF,TGTGCCAGCAGCAAAGTCGGGGAAGGGGGCCGAGGCTACACCTTC
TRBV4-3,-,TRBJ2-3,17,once,CASSQESGGPPTDTQYF,TGCGCCAGCAGCCAAGAGTCGGGCGGGCCTCCCACAGATACGCAGTATTTT
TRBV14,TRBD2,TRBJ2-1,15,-,CASSFGTSGIPEQFF,TGTGCCAGCAGCTTCGGGACTAGCGGGATACCGGAGCAGTTCTTC
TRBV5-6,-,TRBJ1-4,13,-,CASSGGRDEKLFF,TGTGCCAGCAGCGGCGGGAGGGATGAAAAACTGTTTTTT
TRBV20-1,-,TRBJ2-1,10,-,CSARGGEQFF,TGCAGTGCTAGGGGGGGAGAGCAGTTCTTC
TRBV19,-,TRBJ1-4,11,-,CATGLNEKLFF,TGTGCCACCGGACTTAATGAAAAACTGTTTTTT
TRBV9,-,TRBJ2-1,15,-,CASSGPGSGQDEQFF,TGTGCCAGCAGCGGCCCGGGTAGCGGCCAAGATGAGCAGTTCTTC
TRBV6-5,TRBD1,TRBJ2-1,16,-,CASSYSRDSSYNEQFF,TGTGCCAGCAGTTACTCCCGGGACAGCTCCTACAATGAGCAGTTCTTC
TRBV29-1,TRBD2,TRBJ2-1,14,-,CSVTGTSGNNEQFF,TGCAGCGTGACCGGGACTAGCGGTAACAATGAGCAGTTCTTC
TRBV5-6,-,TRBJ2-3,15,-,CASSSTQEVSDTQYF,TGTGCCAGCAGCTCAACTCAGGAGGTGTCAGATACGCAGTATTTT
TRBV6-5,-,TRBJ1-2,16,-,CASSYSNGPRDNGYTF,TGTGCCAGCAGTTACTCGAACGGACCGAGGGACAATGGCTACACCTTC
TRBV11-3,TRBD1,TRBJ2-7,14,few,CASSPPGQNYEQYF,TGTGCCAGCAGCCCACCGGGACAGAACTACGAGCAGTACTTC
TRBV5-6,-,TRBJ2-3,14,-,CASSFKRTTDTQYF,TGTGCCAGCAGCTTCAAGCGGACCACAGATACGCAGTATTTT
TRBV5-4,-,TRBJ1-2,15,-,CASSLGGRGNYGYTF,TGTGCCAGCAGCTTGGGTGGGAGGGGTAACTATGGCTACACCTTC
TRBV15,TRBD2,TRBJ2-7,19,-,CATSRDLGGGTSGRGEQYF,TGTGCCACCAGCAGAGATCTCGGCGGGGGGACTAGCGGGAGGGGCGAGCAGTACTTC
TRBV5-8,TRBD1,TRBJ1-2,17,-,CASSCRDREPSNYGYTF,TGTGCCAGCAGCTGCCGGGACAGGGAACCCTCTAACTATGGCTACACCTTC
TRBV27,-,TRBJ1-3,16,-,CASSLRPPGKGNTIYF,TGTGCCAGCAGTTTAAGGCCCCCGGGGAAAGGAAACACCATATATTTT
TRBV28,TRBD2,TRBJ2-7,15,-,CASSVPGTSFCEQYF,TGTGCCAGCAGCGTCCCCGGGACTAGTTTCTGCGAGCAGTACTTC
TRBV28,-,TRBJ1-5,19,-,CASSLTTGNRAGVDQPQHF,TGTGCCAGCAGTTTGACCACCGGAAACAGGGCAGGGGTAGATCAGCCCCAGCATTTT
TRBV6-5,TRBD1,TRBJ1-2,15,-,CASRYPPGGDYGYTF,TGTGCCAGCAGGTACCCGCCAGGGGGCGACTATGGCTACACCTTC
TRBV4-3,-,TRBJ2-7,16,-,CASSQGGEFRRHEQYF,TGCGCCAGCAGCCAAGGGGGGGAGTTTCGCCGCCACGAGCAGTACTTC
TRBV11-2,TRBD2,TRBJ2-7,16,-,CASSVTERGPSYEQYF,TGTGCCAGCAGCGTTACCGAGCGGGGGCCGTCCTACGAGCAGTACTTC
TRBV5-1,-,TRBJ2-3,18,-,CASSLVPSRLTSTDTQYF,TGCGCCAGCAGCTTGGTCCCTAGTAGACTTACTAGCACAGATACGCAGTATTTT
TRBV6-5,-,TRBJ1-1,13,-,CASSYERNTEAFF,TGTGCCAGCAGTTACGAGAGGAACACTGAAGCTTTCTTT
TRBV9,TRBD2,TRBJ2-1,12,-,CASSPGGGQQFF,TGTGCCAGCAGCCCGGGGGGGGGACAGCAGTTCTTC
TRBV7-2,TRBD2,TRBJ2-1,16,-,CASSSRYGTSFYEQFF,TGTGCCAGCAGCTCGAGATACGGGACTAGTTTCTATGAGCAGTTCTTC
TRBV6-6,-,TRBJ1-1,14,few,CASNHRVGGTEAFF,TGTGCCAGCAACCACAGGGTTGGGGGCACTGAAGCTTTCTTT
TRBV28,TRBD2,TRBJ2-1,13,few,CASNQREYNEQFF,TGTGCCAGCAACCAGCGGGAGTACAATGAGCAGTTCTTC
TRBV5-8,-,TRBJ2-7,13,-,CASSFGGADEQYF,TGTGCCAGCAGCTTTGGGGGGGCAGACGAGCAGTACTTC
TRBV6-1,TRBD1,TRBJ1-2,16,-,CASSEPGQAPNYGYTF,TGTGCCAGCAGTGAACCGGGACAGGCTCCTAACTATGGCTACACCTTC
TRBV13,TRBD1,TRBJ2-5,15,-,CASSGQGQLQETQYF,TGTGCCAGCAGCGGGCAGGGACAGCTCCAAGAGACCCAGTACTTC
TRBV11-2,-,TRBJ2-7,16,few,CASSTKLARGVYEQYF,TGTGCCAGCAGCACCAAACTGGCCAGGGGCGTCTACGAGCAGTACTTC
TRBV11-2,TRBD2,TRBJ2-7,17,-,CASSLEYLAGSPYEQYF,TGTGCCAGCAGCTTAGAATACCTAGCGGGATCACCCTACGAGCAGTACTTC
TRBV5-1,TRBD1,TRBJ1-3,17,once,CASRGQERPAGGNTIYF,TGCGCCAGCAGGGGACAGGAGCGCCCCGCGGGGGGAAACACCATATATTTT